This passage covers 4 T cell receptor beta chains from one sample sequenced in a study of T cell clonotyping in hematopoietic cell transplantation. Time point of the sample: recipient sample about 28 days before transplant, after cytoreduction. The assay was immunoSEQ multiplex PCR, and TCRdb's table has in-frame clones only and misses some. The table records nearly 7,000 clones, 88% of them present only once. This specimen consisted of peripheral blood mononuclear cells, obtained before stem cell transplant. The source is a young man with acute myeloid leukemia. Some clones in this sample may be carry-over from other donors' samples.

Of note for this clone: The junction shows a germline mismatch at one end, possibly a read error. The CDR3 loop is CASSFRPGTEQFF. In nucleotides, the CDR3 is TGTGCTAGCAGCTTCCGTCCTGGGACTGAGCAGTTCTTC. The V and J genes are TRBV7-7 and TRBJ2-1, with D tentatively TRBD1 or TRBD2 (5 bases each). Germline CDR1 and CDR2: SSHAT and FNYEAQ (reference sequence). The length of the CDR3 is 13 residues.

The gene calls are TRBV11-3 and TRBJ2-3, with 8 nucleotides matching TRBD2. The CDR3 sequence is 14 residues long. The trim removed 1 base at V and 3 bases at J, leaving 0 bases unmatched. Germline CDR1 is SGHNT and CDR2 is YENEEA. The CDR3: CASSLGLATDTQYF. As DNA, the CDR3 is TGTGCCAGCAGCTTAGGACTAGCGACAGATACGCAGTATTTT.

The CDR3 DNA reads TGTGCCACCGAAAGGGGCGGGAGACTATATGAGCAGTTCTTC. Translated: CATERGGRLYEQFF. This chain joins TRBV6-6 and TRBJ2-1, with 7 bases matching TRBD2. Germline V gene sequence: CDR1 MNHNY, CDR2 SVGAGI (reference sequence). Losses at the gene ends were 10 bases for V and 8 bases for J; bases not matched to a gene: 14. The CDR3 extends over 14 amino acids.

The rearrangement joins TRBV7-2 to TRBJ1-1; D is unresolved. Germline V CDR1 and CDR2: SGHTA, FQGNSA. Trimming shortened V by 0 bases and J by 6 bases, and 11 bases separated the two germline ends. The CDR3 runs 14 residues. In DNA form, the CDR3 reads TGTGCCAGCAGCTTAGCGTTGTGGAGCGCTGAAGCTTTCTTT. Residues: CASSLALWSAEAFF.